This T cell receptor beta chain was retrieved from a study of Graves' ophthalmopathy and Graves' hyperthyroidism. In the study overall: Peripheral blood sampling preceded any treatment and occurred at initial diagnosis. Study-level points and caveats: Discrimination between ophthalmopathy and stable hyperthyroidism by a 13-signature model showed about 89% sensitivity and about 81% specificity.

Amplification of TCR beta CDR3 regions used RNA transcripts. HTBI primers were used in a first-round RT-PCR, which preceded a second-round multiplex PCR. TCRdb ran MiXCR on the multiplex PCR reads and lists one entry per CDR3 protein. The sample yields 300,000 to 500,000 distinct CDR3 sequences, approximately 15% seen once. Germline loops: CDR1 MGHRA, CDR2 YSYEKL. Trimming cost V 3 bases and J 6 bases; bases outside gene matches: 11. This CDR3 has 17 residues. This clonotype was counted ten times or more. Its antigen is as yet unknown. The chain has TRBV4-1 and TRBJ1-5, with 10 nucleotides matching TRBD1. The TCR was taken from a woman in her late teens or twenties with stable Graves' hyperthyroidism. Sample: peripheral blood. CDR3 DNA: TGCGCCAGCAGCCATACCCGGGACAGGGGAGGAAGTCAGCCCCAGCATTTT. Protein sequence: CASSHTRDRGGSQPQHF.